Each of the 4 T cell receptor beta chains below was sequenced from the same sample in a study of cytomegalovirus exposure and HLA in healthy donors. The protocol was immunoSEQ multiplex PCR, while the TCRdb copy is restricted to in-frame clones and leaves out a portion. This table has a few hundred thousand clones, roughly 85% appearing once. What was sequenced was PBMCs. These receptors all come from a woman younger than 30 in good health and CMV-seronegative.

V usage is TRBV5-1 and J usage is TRBJ2-7; 9 bases are shared with TRBD2. The CDR3 is 24 amino acids. CDR1 is SGHRS and CDR2 is YFSETQ in the germline V gene. V lost 4 bases and J lost 7; bases outside the gene matches: 39. CDR3 amino acids: CASSPRGIQVTLWGLASRGREQYF. CDR3 in DNA: TGCGCCAGCAGCCCACGAGGAATTCAGGTAACATTGTGGGGACTAGCATCCCGCGGGCGGGAGCAGTACTTC.

The chain recombines TRBV19 with TRBJ2-5, with 10 bases that match TRBD1. From germline, CDR1 is LNHDA and CDR2 SQIVND (reference sequence). This CDR3 has 14 amino acids. Trimming took 5 bases from V and 4 from J; bases not matched to a gene: 4. The CDR3: CASSDGTGVETQYF. The CDR3 bases are TGTGCCAGTAGTGATGGGACAGGGGTAGAGACCCAGTACTTC.

This sequence joins TRBV7-9 and TRBJ2-7; tentatively, D is TRBD2 (6 bases). Trimming removed 6 bases from V and 3 bases from J, with 12 bases in between. Per germline, CDR1 SEHNR and CDR2 FQNEAQ (reference sequence). The CDR3 extends over 13 amino acids. This CDR3 reads CASSWGLDYEQYF. For the CDR3, the DNA is TGTGCCAGCAGTTGGGGACTCGACTACGAGCAGTACTTC.

J is TRBJ1-5 and V is TRBV7-8, with D hard to call. Trimming removed 0 bases at V and 3 bases at J, with 9 bases between. CDR3 length equals 15 residues. The germline V gene has CDR1 SGHVS and CDR2 FQNEAQ. The CDR3 spells CASSLAPRANQPQHF. The CDR3 nucleotides read TGTGCCAGCAGCTTAGCGCCGAGGGCCAATCAGCCCCAGCATTTT.